The present T cell receptor (beta chain) was sequenced within a study of shared clonotypes between healthy human individuals. Across the whole study: Each donor had three CD4 naive, three CD4 memory, two CD8 naive and one CD8 memory plate.

V shed 3 bases, J shed 4 bases, and the junction held 10 bases outside the gene matches. The CDR3 contains 16 residues. Germline V lookup: CDR1 LGHNA, CDR2 YSLEER. Clones were read by immunoSEQ multiplex PCR, and TCRdb kept only the in-frame ones, dropping some. Among roughly 2 million clones listed, about 95% were seen once. The study's findings and limits: The study found roughly 5% of naive CD4 clonotypes shared across several donors. The study drew on few donors, limiting represented genetic and exposure-history diversity. Sequencing depth was expected to influence donor clonotype sharing.

With regard to this clone: Its specificity is not known.

The rearrangement links TRBV4-3 to TRBJ2-7; 9 positions agree with TRBD1. This receptor was identified in a man aged 18 to 30 in good health. Sequenced sample: naive CD4+ T cells sorted from blood. Subset noted: CD45RA+ positively selected. The CDR3 loop is CASSHAAGTGRYEQYF. The CDR3 DNA reads TGCGCCAGCAGCCATGCGGCCGGGACAGGGCGATACGAGCAGTACTTC.